What follows are 19 T cell receptor beta chains derived from one specimen sequenced in a study of cytomegalovirus exposure and HLA in healthy donors. Primers: 60 Vbeta forward and 13 Jbeta reverse. TCRdb keeps only in-frame clones here, not all; method: immunoSEQ multiplex PCR. The sample shows about 84,000 clones, roughly 61% of them seen only once. Sequencing was performed on PBMCs. The receptors come from a woman aged 35 to 49 in good health and CMV-seropositive.

This clone was detected a few times. This rearrangement joins TRBV28 to TRBJ2-7; 12 bases map to TRBD2. V lost 6 bases, J lost 3 bases, and 9 bases stayed unmatched. Germline CDR1 reads MDHEN; CDR2 reads SYDVKM. This CDR3 comprises 16 residues. The CDR3 sequence: CASRLIRTSGIYEQYF. CDR3 DNA sequence: TGTGCCAGCAGACTTATCCGGACTAGCGGGATCTACGAGCAGTACTTC.

The table lists this clone with a count of one. The CDR3 sequence is CASTTGNTEAFF. For the CDR3, the DNA is TGTGCCAGCACCACAGGGAACACTGAAGCTTTCTTT. The rearrangement joins TRBV19 to TRBJ1-1, with D tentatively TRBD1 (5 bases). The CDR3 spans 12 residues. V lost 9 bases, J lost 1 base, and 9 bases lay in between. Germline loops: CDR1 LNHDA, CDR2 SQIVND (reference sequence). The whole variable domain, filled in from reference TRBV19 and TRBJ1-1, reads DGGITQSPKYLFRKEGQNVTLSCEQNLNHDAMYWYRQDPGQGLRLIYYSQIVNDFQKGDIAEGYSVSREKKESFPLTVTSAQKNPTAFYLCASTTGNTEAFFGQGTRLTVV.

The rearrangement links TRBV7-2 to TRBJ1-1; tentatively, D is TRBD1 (5 bases). The CDR3 runs to 14 residues. V was pared by 3 bases and J by 2 bases, with 10 bases between. Per germline, CDR1 SGHTA and CDR2 FQGNSA. The CDR3 is CASSFRRGNTEAFF. The CDR3 bases are TGTGCCAGCAGCTTCAGGAGGGGAAACACTGAAGCTTTCTTT.

This chain joins TRBV7-9 and TRBJ2-5; weak D call: TRBD1 (8 bases). V was pared by 2 bases and J by 11 bases, with 15 bases between. The germline V gene has CDR1 SEHNR and CDR2 FQNEAQ (reference sequence). The CDR3 is 13 residues long. The CDR3 protein is CASSLQGAGEQYF. The CDR3 nucleotides are TGTGCCAGCAGCTTACAGGGGGCGGGGGAGCAGTACTTC.

The V call is TRBV7-9, the J call TRBJ1-2, with no clear D. From germline, CDR1 is SEHNR and CDR2 FQNEAQ (reference sequence). CDR3 length equals 15 residues. V lost 3 bases and J lost 2, with 13 bases in between. DNA of the CDR3: TGTGCCAGCAGCTTGTCGAGGGTCGGGAACTATGGCTACACCTTC. Translation gives CASSLSRVGNYGYTF. The full variable domain, completed using reference TRBV7-9 and TRBJ1-2, is DTGVSQNPRHKITKRGQNVTFRCDPISEHNRLYWYRQTLGQGPEFLTYFQNEAQLEKSRLLSDRFSAERPKGSFSTLEIQRTEQGDSAMYLCASSLSRVGNYGYTFGSGTRLTVV.

V gene TRBV2 combines with J gene TRBJ2-1; 7 nucleotides align to TRBD2. The CDR3 covers 18 residues. With 5 bases clipped from V and 1 base from J, the junction kept 14 bases outside the gene matches. Germline CDR1 reads SNHLY; CDR2 reads FYNNEI. The CDR3: CASSSRGAGLVSYNEQFF. The CDR3, as DNA: TGTGCCAGCAGTTCACGGGGAGCGGGATTGGTATCCTACAATGAGCAGTTCTTC. The full variable domain, in which reference TRBV2 and TRBJ2-1 provide the parts outside the CDR3, is EPEVTQTPSHQVTQMGQEVILRCVPISNHLYFYWYRQILGQKVEFLVSFYNNEISEKSEIFDDQFSVERPDGSNFTLKIRSTKLEDSAMYFCASSSRGAGLVSYNEQFFGPGTRLTVL.

The rearrangement links TRBV7-7 to TRBJ2-1, with 7 bases that match TRBD2. V shed 3 bases and J 3 bases; nucleotides not matched to a gene: 5. Germline lookup yields CDR1 SSHAT and CDR2 FNYEAQ (reference sequence). This CDR3 is built from 15 residues. The CDR3 reads CASSLGGSVYNEQFF. CDR3 bases: TGTGCCAGCAGCTTGGGCGGGAGCGTCTACAATGAGCAGTTCTTC. Looking up the rest from reference TRBV7-7 and TRBJ2-1 gives the full variable domain: GAGVSQSPRYKVTKRGQDVTLRCDPISSHATLYWYQQALGQGPEFLTYFNYEAQPDKSGLPSDRFSAERPEGSISTLTIQRTEQRDSAMYRCASSLGGSVYNEQFFGPGTRLTVL.

This chain connects TRBV7-8 to TRBJ1-1, with D uncertain. This CDR3 contains 13 residues. Deletions cut 6 bases from V and 1 base from J, with 9 bases between. In germline, CDR1 is SGHVS, CDR2 FQNEAQ. CDR3 protein: CASSRDKNTEAFF. The CDR3 DNA reads as TGTGCCAGCAGTCGCGACAAGAACACTGAAGCTTTCTTT.

This clone occurred a few times. CDR3 bases: TGCGCCAGCAGCCAAGTCCTGGGGGGGGACTATGGCTACACCTTC. Translated: CASSQVLGGDYGYTF. The V gene is TRBV4-1, the J gene TRBJ1-2; possible D gene TRBD1, 5 bases. Germline V gene data show CDR1 as MGHRA and CDR2 as YSYEKL. V was trimmed by 1 base and J by 3 bases, leaving 12 bases between them. The CDR3 is made up of 15 amino acids.

This clone was detected a few times. The junction and the germline gene differ at one end; a read error may be behind it. The rearrangement uses TRBV4-2 and TRBJ1-2; 7 bases are a match to TRBD1. The length of the CDR3 is 14 residues. The germline V gene has CDR1 LGHNA and CDR2 YNFKEQ. The CDR3 region is CASSQDLGQAGLAF. In nucleotides, the CDR3 is TGTGCCAGCAGCCAAGATCTAGGACAGGCCGGCCTCGCCTTC.

This clone was seen more than once but under ten times. The chain is built from TRBV2 and TRBJ1-2, with 7 bases lining up with TRBD1. This CDR3 is 15 amino acids long. V lost 0 bases, J lost 3 bases, and 4 bases stayed unmatched. Germline-derived CDR1 and CDR2 are SNHLY and FYNNEI. The CDR3 DNA reads as TGTGCCAGCAGTGAAGCGGGGACAGACGACTATGGCTACACCTTC. Protein sequence: CASSEAGTDDYGYTF.

The chain joins TRBV27 to TRBJ2-1; TRBD2 agrees at 14 bases. The germline V gene encodes CDR1 MNHEY and CDR2 SMNVEV (reference sequence). Trimming took 5 bases from V and 8 from J; bases not matched to a gene: 11. The CDR3 runs 17 residues. The CDR3 nucleotides read TGTGCCAGCAGTCCTATCGTGTGGACTAGCGGGAGGCATGAGCAGTTCTTC. This gives the protein CASSPIVWTSGRHEQFF.

The genes are TRBV29-1 and TRBJ2-7; the D gene is possibly TRBD2 (6 bases). Germline assignment: CDR1 SQVTM and CDR2 ANQGSEA. This CDR3 comprises 14 residues. Trimming took off 4 bases at V and 0 bases at J, with 13 bases between the two ends. Here the CDR3 DNA reads TGCAGCGTTGTTAGCTCTAGCGACTCCTACGAGCAGTACTTC. It yields the protein CSVVSSSDSYEQYF.

CDR3: CASSFHERYAFTNYGYTF. The DNA for the CDR3 is TGTGCCAGCAGCTTTCACGAGAGGTACGCCTTCACTAACTATGGCTACACCTTC. The chain joins TRBV7-2 to TRBJ1-2; D is unresolved. The germline V gene encodes CDR1 SGHTA and CDR2 FQGNSA. This CDR3 has 18 residues. The V gene lost 3 bases and the J gene lost 0 bases, with 20 bases spanning the gap.

J is TRBJ2-7 and V is TRBV11-3; TRBD2 matches 13 bases. CDR3 length: 13 residues. V trimming: 5 bases; J trimming: 8 bases; junction bases outside the gene matches: 3. Germline CDR1 reads SGHNT; CDR2 reads YENEEA. CDR3 sequence reads: CASSGLAGDKQYF. The CDR3 nucleotides are TGTGCCAGCAGCGGACTAGCGGGAGATAAGCAGTACTTC.

This rearrangement joins TRBV7-2 to TRBJ2-7; a weak D match, TRBD2 (6 bases). CDR1 is SGHTA and CDR2 is FQGNSA in the germline V gene. The germline V and J ends were trimmed by 1 base and 2 bases, with 12 bases remaining between them. The CDR3 covers 15 residues. This CDR3 reads CASSLEWGVTYEQYF. In DNA form, the CDR3 reads TGTGCCAGCAGCTTAGAGTGGGGGGTGACCTACGAGCAGTACTTC.

The gene calls are TRBV11-2 and TRBJ1-2, with D possibly TRBD1 on 5 matching bases. Germline V gene lookup returns CDR1 SGHAT and CDR2 FQNNGV. This CDR3 spans 17 amino acids. V lost 4 bases, J lost 4 bases, and 22 bases lay in between. CDR3 DNA sequence: TGTGCCAGCAGCTCCCTTTTTAAGGGGTCCTCCTCCTATGGCTACACCTTC. Protein sequence: CASSSLFKGSSSYGYTF.

The chain employs TRBV27 and TRBJ1-2; 8 nucleotides agree with TRBD1. Germline V gene data show CDR1 as MNHEY and CDR2 as SMNVEV (reference sequence). The CDR3 is 14 residues long. Germline trimming cut 5 bases from V and 5 bases from J; bases unmatched to any gene: 7. CDR3 DNA sequence: TGTGCCAGCAGTGCCGGGACAGGCCCTTATGGCTACACCTTC. Translation: CASSAGTGPYGYTF.

This clone was recorded a few times. At one of its ends the junction is not consistent with the germline gene, which may arise from a read error. The CDR3 sequence: CASSLGTGAYGQYF. The DNA for the CDR3 is TGCGCCAGCAGCCTAGGGACAGGGGCTTACGGGCAGTACTTC. This chain joins TRBV5-1 and TRBJ2-7; TRBD1 aligns across 10 bases. This CDR3 region has 14 residues. CDR1 is SGHRS and CDR2 is YFSETQ in the germline V gene.